The T cell receptor (beta chain) described here comes from a study of shared clonotypes between healthy human individuals. Notes on the study in general: Generally, estimated richness proved larger in naive subsets than it did in memory subsets. Donors were few, which limited the genetic and exposure-history diversity represented.

This clone has a single count. The antigen remains undetermined. Genomic DNA belonging to each subset was distributed in equal measure over several immunoSEQ plates. TCRdb's copy holds only in-frame clones and misses some; the assay was immunoSEQ multiplex PCR. The data show 2,500,000 or so clones, with approximately 93% seen just once and approximately 0.37% held by the top ten. Germline V lookup: CDR1 KGHSH, CDR2 LQKENI. The CDR3 covers 16 residues. V was shortened by 3 bases and J by 4 bases, with 16 bases between the two germline ends. The healthy adult donors were HIV-negative and reported no recent acute infections or vaccinations.

The chain combines TRBV18 with TRBJ1-3; no definite D call. The sequencing input was naive CD4+ T cells from PBMCs. Noted subset: CD45RA+ positively selected. This receptor was taken from a man younger than 35 in good health. Some clones in this sample may be carry-over from other donors' samples. The CDR3 sequence: CASSPPTESVGNTIYF. The CDR3 DNA reads TGTGCCAGCTCACCCCCGACCGAGTCCGTGGGAAACACCATATATTTT.